Listed below are T cell receptor beta chains from one sample, sequenced in a study of technical replicates of blood from a few donors. Method: immunoSEQ multiplex PCR; TCRdb's copy keeps in-frame clones and lacks some. Of some 77,000 clones in the sample, 90% to 95% are singletons; the top ten hold around 0.37%. The specimen sequenced was T cells isolated from PBMCs. The receptors come from a human donor in good health. The CDR3 runs from the conserved cysteine through the conserved F or W. The order of the fields is J gene, V gene, D gene, CDR3 protein. A D gene is named only where the DNA matches it firmly.

TRBJ2-2,TRBV7-2,NA,CASSLLGAGELFF
TRBJ1-3,TRBV7-9,NA,CANAQGESGNTIYF
TRBJ2-2,TRBV13,NA,CASSPSRESTGELFF
TRBJ1-1,TRBV6-5,NA,CASSYFGLAFF
TRBJ1-1,TRBV14,NA,CASSQDLGGTEAFF
TRBJ2-7,TRBV6-5,NA,CASSQDSDYEQYF
TRBJ2-3,TRBV6-5,TRBD2,CASSYTSGSSDTQYF
TRBJ2-7,TRBV28,NA,CASSFGRGPYEQYF
TRBJ1-2,TRBV5-6,TRBD1,CASSLQQGARGYTF
TRBJ2-1,TRBV7-8,NA,CASSLISYWGAEQFF
TRBJ2-1,TRBV10-2,NA,CASSRGGSYNEQFF
TRBJ2-2,TRBV7-9,NA,CASSLIQVTGELFF
TRBJ2-7,TRBV7-8,TRBD2,CASSPGGHSSYEQYF
TRBJ1-1,TRBV9,NA,CASSVGGSTEAFF
TRBJ2-2,TRBV19,TRBD1,CASNGQGTTGELFF
TRBJ2-1,TRBV9,TRBD2,CASSANPGLADEQFF
TRBJ2-5,TRBV14,NA,CASSQDPLVSGFQETQYF
TRBJ2-7,TRBV7-9,TRBD1,CASSAGQGVDEQYF
TRBJ1-4,TRBV5-6,NA,CASSDTLGNEKLFF
TRBJ2-2,TRBV18,TRBD1,CASSPPGQVNTGELFF
TRBJ2-1,TRBV30,TRBD2,CAWTWGGSRNEQFF
TRBJ2-1,TRBV14,NA,CASSQGPNNEQFF
TRBJ2-1,TRBV4-3,TRBD1,CASSQPGQGRNEQFF
TRBJ2-6,TRBV7-3,TRBD1,CASSLLTGTAVSPTGANVLTF
TRBJ1-5,TRBV27,NA,CASRYTGNNQPQHF
TRBJ2-1,TRBV11-1,NA,CASSLAVRGSYNEQFF
TRBJ2-7,TRBV19,TRBD2,CASSIRTSGSSHEQYF
TRBJ1-2,TRBV5-1,NA,CASSLERGLGGYTF
TRBJ1-1,TRBV9,NA,CASSGGGTEAFF
TRBJ2-1,TRBV9,TRBD2,CASSVGQGGRANNEQFF
TRBJ2-5,TRBV27,NA,CASSFSGGRETQYF
TRBJ2-5,TRBV7-2,TRBD2,CASSSASGRHQETQYF
TRBJ2-7,TRBV28,NA,CASSTSYEQYF
TRBJ2-5,TRBV11-2,NA,CASSFGETQYF
TRBJ1-5,TRBV5-1,TRBD1,CASSLDGQGDQPQHF
TRBJ1-1,TRBV27,TRBD1,CASSFLGTGAATEAFF
TRBJ2-7,TRBV2,TRBD2,CASRDTLAGEIDEQYF